This T cell receptor delta chain was captured by sequencing in a study of gamma-delta chains in newborns, infants, children. Study-wide context: Microbial exposure reportedly drives polyclonal innate γδ T cell expansion after birth.

TCRdb reprocessed the reads through CATT. The sample yields about 8,500 delta-chain clones, about 3.4% seen once. The germline V gene encodes CDR1 GEAIGNYY and CDR2 EKD. The CDR3 runs 19 residues. V shed 0 bases, J shed 0 bases, and the junction held 5 bases outside the gene matches. This rearrangement joins TRDV2 to TRDJ3, with TRDD3 identical over 9 bases. This receptor was obtained from a child who was a newborn, infant or young child, either healthy, febrile or measles-vaccinated (not recorded which). The sequencing sample was made of blood. CDR3 bases: TGTGCCTGTGACACCTGGGGGATAGACCGCTCCTGGGACACCCGACAGATGTTTTTC. As protein: CACDTWGIDRSWDTRQMFF.